This TCR beta chain emerged from a study of regulatory T cells in long-lasting Graves disease (dated by TCRdb to 2020 to 2022). For the wider study: To count as having persistent Graves' disease, a patient had to have received antithyroid drug treatment for over 5 years with TSH receptor autoantibodies remaining persistently positive. The study was conducted in China and was registered as a clinical trial. On average, persistent Graves' disease patients in the clinical cohort had been on antithyroid drugs for roughly 11 years. A total of about 35 samples underwent TCR sequencing, from roughly 13 patients with persistent Graves' disease and 20 or so patients with newly diagnosed Graves' disease. This study used TCR sequencing and RNA sequencing of peripheral blood to compare persistent Graves' disease patients against newly diagnosed Graves' disease patients. Study-level results and caveats: The study examined only peripheral blood because the primary lesion, thyroid tissue, could not be accessed. Sequencing and analysis were restricted to the TCR beta chain. A larger number of public clonotypes was shared among persistent patients (fewer than 3,000) than among newly diagnosed patients (approximately 1,000). As a limitation, the authors acknowledged that the small sample size may reduce accuracy. Persistent Graves' disease patients showed lower TCR Shannon entropy and fewer highly expanded clones than newly diagnosed patients, suggesting clonal expansion. TRBV28, TRBJ1-2 and TRBJ2-5 were preferentially used in persistent disease, while TRBV20-1 and TRBJ2-1 were favored in newly diagnosed disease.

V is trimmed back by 5 bases and J by 5 bases, and the junction contains 9 bases that no gene match accounts for. For CDR1 and CDR2, the germline V gene (reference sequence) lists SEHNR and FQNEAQ. Its CDR3 holds 15 amino acids, cysteine through phenylalanine. The retained sequence is limited to the CDR3, 45 bases, with the frame set at the first base. The sample's time point, from its label and the paper: persistent/refractory GD, antithyroid drugs over 5 years with positive TRAb. RNA was extracted from PBMCs in TRIzol for both TCR sequencing and RNA sequencing. The diagnosis of Graves' disease followed American Thyroid Association guidelines. Patients were recruited from an endocrinology department in Xi'an, China. Each patient gave approximately 10 milliliters of peripheral blood, collected in an EDTA anticoagulant tube. PBMCs were isolated by Ficoll Paque Plus density gradient separation without further T cell sorting. RNA quality was checked with an Agilent 2100 Bioanalyzer and agarose gel, and concentration with a NanoDrop 2000.

As regards this clonotype: Its antigen target is currently unknown. No quality values exist for individual bases; no much larger clone is one base distant.

Preparation of the library involved multiplex PCR. Sequencing instrument: Illumina HiSeq 4000. TCR beta libraries were built with iRepertoire HTBI primers and Arm-PCR amplification of CDR3 regions. PCR products were gel purified before sequencing. On the study's bioinformatics: Gene usage analysis of CDR3 amino acid clonotypes relied on the roughly 60 TRBV and more than twelve TRBJ segments identified across samples. COPE and FqMerger were used to merge the filtered high-quality paired reads into contigs. BLAST was used to align contigs to the IMGT TRBV, TRBD and TRBJ reference genes, and CDR3 was defined following IMGT. Any clonotype with a frequency above 0.1% was counted as a highly expanded clone. Shannon entropy was used to measure repertoire diversity, and the Gini coefficient was used to measure V-J evenness. Public clonotypes were defined as clonotypes shared by more than one individual. Using fastp at Q25 and MiXCR, TCRdb reprocessed the public reads and kept productive beta chains. Each entry merges the rows of one CDR3 protein and shows their most common DNA and genes. In this record, the V and J calls reflect TCRdb's handling and not the investigators' own analysis. The sample profile shows about 430,000 distinct CDR3 sequences; around 23% of them were found once. The ten largest clones capture more than 13% of the sample.

This TCR came from a female donor with Graves disease. Source: peripheral blood mononuclear cells (PBMCs), taken when the disease was refractory, from a patient treated with antithyroid drugs. Recombination joined TRBV7-9 with TRBJ2-5, with 9 middle bases fitting TRBD1. The CDR3 region has the sequence CASSERQGVEETQYF. The nucleotide sequence reads as follows: TGTGCCAGCAGCGAGCGACAGGGGGTGGAGGAGACCCAGTACTTC.